This T cell receptor beta chain is drawn from a study of shared clonotypes between healthy human individuals. Study observations and caveats: Some clonotypes were shared by all four sorted-subset donors, while others were not shared. The non-shared ones had lower generation probabilities than the shared ones.

Clones were sequenced by immunoSEQ multiplex PCR, and TCRdb holds only the in-frame ones, with some missing. The top ten hold 0.9% to 1.3% of the sample, which has over 2 million clones, about 95% seen once. Naive-designated CD8 cells lacked CD45RO, were positively enriched for CCR7, and omitted terminally differentiated effector memory CD45RA+ cells. CDR1 is SGHDN and CDR2 is FVKESK in the germline V gene. CDR3 length equals 15 residues. J lost 6 bases, V lost 3 bases, and 9 bases had no gene match. On this clone: What it binds is unknown.

Sequenced sample: naive CD8+ T cells sorted from blood. The chain has TRBV14 and TRBJ1-2; 8 bases align to TRBD1. The sequence was collected from a man aged 18 to 29 in good health. For the CDR3, the DNA is TGTGCCAGCAGCCATCTGACAGGGGCTCTTGATGGCTACACCTTC. This gives the protein CASSHLTGALDGYTF.